This TCR beta chain was identified in a study of CD8 T cells in ankylosing spondylitis. Study outcomes and limitations: There was a TCR beta motif, made of several highly homologous variants, that appeared characteristic of ankylosing spondylitis blood. The authors reported significant enrichment of disease-linked clones in matched ankylosing spondylitis synovial fluid. Reactive arthritis synovial fluid and blood previously showed some of these motif variants.

Using quantitative 5'-RACE with molecular barcodes, the authors made TCR beta libraries. TCRdb called the 5' RACE reads again in MiXCR, with one record for every CDR3 protein. The data hold some 140,000 distinct CDR3 sequences, with 17% observed a single time. In germline, CDR1 is SGHRS, CDR2 YFSETQ. The CDR3 is made up of 14 amino acids. Trimming shortened V by 0 bases and J by 1 base, and 8 bases separated the two germline ends. This clonotype was seen a handful of times. What it recognizes is unknown. The clonotype originates from a male donor with ankylosing spondylitis. This sequence joins TRBV5-1 and TRBJ2-7; D remains ambiguous. Sequencing was performed on blood, either unsorted or a sorted T cell fraction (not recorded which). The CDR3, as DNA: TGCGCCAGCAGCTTGGGACCCTATTCCTACGAGCAGTACTTC. This codes for CASSLGPYSYEQYF.